This T cell receptor (beta chain) was identified during a study of untreated major depressive disorder. For sex, age, current smoking status and body mass index, every depressed patient had a pairwise-matched non-depressed control. Participants were all of European descent. Typically approximately 95% of enriched cells were CD4+. The method was immunoSEQ multiplex PCR; TCRdb's version includes in-frame clones alone and lacks a portion of them. The sample lists approximately 20,000 clones; more than 75% were seen once. In this sample, this clone turned up once. The TCR comes from a woman aged 25-40 years in good health. Sequenced material: CD4+ T cells from PBMCs.

Here the CDR3 DNA reads TGCGCCAGCAGCTCTGGGGATTATCCCACAGATACGCAGTATTTT. Encoded protein: CASSSGDYPTDTQYF. V is TRBV5-1 and J is TRBJ2-3, with D hard to call. The V gene's germline CDR1 is SGHRS and CDR2 YFSETQ. The CDR3 runs to 15 residues. Between the trimmed V and J ends, which lost 3 bases and 2 bases, there was a span of 13 bases.